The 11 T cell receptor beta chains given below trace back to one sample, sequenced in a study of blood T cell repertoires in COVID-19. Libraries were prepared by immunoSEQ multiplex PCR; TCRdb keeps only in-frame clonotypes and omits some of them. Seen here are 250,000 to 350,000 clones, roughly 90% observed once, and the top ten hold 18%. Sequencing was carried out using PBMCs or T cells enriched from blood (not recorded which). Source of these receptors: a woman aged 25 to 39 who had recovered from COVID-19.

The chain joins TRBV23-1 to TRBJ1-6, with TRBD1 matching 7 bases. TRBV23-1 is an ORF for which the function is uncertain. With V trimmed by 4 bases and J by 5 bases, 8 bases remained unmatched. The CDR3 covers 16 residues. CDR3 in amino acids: CASSLPRQGDNSPLHF. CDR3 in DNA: TGCGCCAGCAGTCTCCCGAGACAGGGTGATAATTCACCCCTCCACTTT.

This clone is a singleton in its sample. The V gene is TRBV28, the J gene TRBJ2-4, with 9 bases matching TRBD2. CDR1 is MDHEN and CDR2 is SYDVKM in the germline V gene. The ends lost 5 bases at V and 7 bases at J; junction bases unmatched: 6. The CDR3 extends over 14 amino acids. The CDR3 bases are TGTGCCAGCAGTGAGGTAGCGGGAGTGAACATTCAGTACTTC. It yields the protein CASSEVAGVNIQYF.

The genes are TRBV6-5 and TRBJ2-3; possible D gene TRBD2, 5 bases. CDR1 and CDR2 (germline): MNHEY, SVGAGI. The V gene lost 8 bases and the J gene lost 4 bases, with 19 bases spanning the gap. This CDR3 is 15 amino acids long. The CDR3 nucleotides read TGTGCCAGCGCTCCGGCTAGCAGATATCCAGATACGCAGTATTTT. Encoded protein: CASAPASRYPDTQYF.

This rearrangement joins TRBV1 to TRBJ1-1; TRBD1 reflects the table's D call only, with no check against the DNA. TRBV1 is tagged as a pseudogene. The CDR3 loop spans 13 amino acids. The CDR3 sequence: CTSSPGQNTEAFF. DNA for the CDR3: TGCACCAGCAGCCCGGGACAGAACACTGAAGCTTTCTTT.

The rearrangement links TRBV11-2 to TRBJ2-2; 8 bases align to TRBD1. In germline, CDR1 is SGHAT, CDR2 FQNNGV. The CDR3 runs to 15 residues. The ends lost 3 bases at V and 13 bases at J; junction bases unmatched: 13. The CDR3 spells CASSFGQGTTLRLFF. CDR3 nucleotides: TGTGCCAGCAGCTTCGGACAGGGAACAACACTGCGGCTGTTTTTT.

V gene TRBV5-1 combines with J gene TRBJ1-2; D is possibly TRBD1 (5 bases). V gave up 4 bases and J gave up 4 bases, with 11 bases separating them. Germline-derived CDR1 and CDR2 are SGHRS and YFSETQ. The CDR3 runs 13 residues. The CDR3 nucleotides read TGCGCCAGCAGCGGCCAGGGTAGCTATGGCTACACCTTC. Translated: CASSGQGSYGYTF.

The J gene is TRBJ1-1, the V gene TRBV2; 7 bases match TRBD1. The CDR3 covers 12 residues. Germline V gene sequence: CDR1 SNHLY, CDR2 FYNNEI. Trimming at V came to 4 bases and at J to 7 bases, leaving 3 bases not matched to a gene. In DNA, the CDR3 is TGTGCCAGCAGTGCGTCAGGGGGTGAAGCTTTCTTT. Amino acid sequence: CASSASGGEAFF.

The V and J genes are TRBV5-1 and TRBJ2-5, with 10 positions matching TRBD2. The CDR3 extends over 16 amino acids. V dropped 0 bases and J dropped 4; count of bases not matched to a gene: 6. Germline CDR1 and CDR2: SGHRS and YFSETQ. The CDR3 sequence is CASSLAASGSTETQYF. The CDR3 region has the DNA TGCGCCAGCAGCTTGGCGGCTAGCGGGAGTACAGAGACCCAGTACTTC. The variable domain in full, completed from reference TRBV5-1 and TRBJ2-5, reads KAGVTQTPRYLIKTRGQQVTLSCSPISGHRSVSWYQQTPGQGLQFLFEYFSETQRNKGNFPGRFSGRQFSNSRSEMNVSTLELGDSALYLCASSLAASGSTETQYFGPGTRLLVL.

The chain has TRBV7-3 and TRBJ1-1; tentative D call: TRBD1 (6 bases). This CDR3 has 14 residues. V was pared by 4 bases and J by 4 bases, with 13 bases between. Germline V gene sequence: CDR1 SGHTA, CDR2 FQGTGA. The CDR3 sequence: CASSCGKGGTEAFF. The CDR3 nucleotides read TGTGCCAGCAGCTGCGGAAAAGGGGGCACTGAAGCTTTCTTT.

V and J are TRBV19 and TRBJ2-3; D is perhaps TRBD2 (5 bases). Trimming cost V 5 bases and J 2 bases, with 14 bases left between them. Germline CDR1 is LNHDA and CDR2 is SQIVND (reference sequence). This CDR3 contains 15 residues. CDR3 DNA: TGTGCCAGTAGTCGAGGGTTGCGCTACACAGATACGCAGTATTTT. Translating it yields CASSRGLRYTDTQYF.

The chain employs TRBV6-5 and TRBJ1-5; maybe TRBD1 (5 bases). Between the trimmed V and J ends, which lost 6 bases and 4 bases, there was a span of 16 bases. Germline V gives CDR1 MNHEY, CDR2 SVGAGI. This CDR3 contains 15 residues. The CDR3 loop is CASSLDSYGNQPQHF. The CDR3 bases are TGTGCCAGCAGCCTCGACAGTTACGGTAATCAGCCCCAGCATTTT.